The clone carrying this TCR beta chain was detected only a few times. As yet, its antigen is unknown. The data stem from a study of T cell repertoires in cytomegalovirus infection. Across the study: In public TCR beta signatures, there were indications of both CMV infection and matching HLA type. The study, taken as a whole, reports: Summed frequency of public TCR beta families distinguished CMV carriers with the relevant HLA. HLA-C-restricted, CMV-specific TCR beta clonotypes were dominant ex vivo.

The CDR3 length is 16 residues. V lost 5 bases and J lost 4, with 17 bases in between. Germline CDR1 is SGHAT and CDR2 is FQNNGV. TCRdb called the reads again in MiXCR, with one record for every CDR3 protein. Of some 150,000 distinct CDR3 sequences listed, 23% were seen once; the top ten hold roughly 9.8%. The chain couples TRBV11-2 to TRBJ2-2; D is unresolved. The receptor's source is a human donor in good health (CMV status not recorded). Some clones in this sample may be carry-over from other donors' samples. The sample was PBMCs. CDR3 in amino acids: CASSRFGRLITGELFF. The DNA for the CDR3 is TGTGCCAGCAGCCGTTTTGGGCGCTTGATCACCGGGGAGCTGTTTTTT.